This T cell receptor beta chain was recorded in a study of cytomegalovirus exposure and HLA in healthy donors. Points from the study as a whole: Cytomegalovirus association was assigned to about 150 TCR beta chains. A highly shared variant cluster was judged a likely technical artifact. It was shown in a later analysis that HLA-associated TCR beta chains were more clonally expanded than other, equally common chains.

Turning to this clone: Antigen unknown.

13 Jbeta primers and 60 Vbeta primers were used for the PCR. Repertoires were generated with immunoSEQ multiplex PCR, while TCRdb's copy carries only in-frame clones and drops some. The repertoire includes roughly 150,000 clones, approximately 80% of them detected once, and less than 7.5% sits in the top ten. Source material: PBMCs. The source is a woman aged 40 to 50 in good health and CMV-seropositive.

This CDR3 reads CASTRTGVNSPLHF. The CDR3 DNA reads TGTGCCAGTACCCGGACAGGGGTGAATTCACCCCTCCACTTT. The chain combines TRBV19 with TRBJ1-6; 9 bases are shared with TRBD1. CDR1 and CDR2 (germline): LNHDA, SQIVND (reference sequence). Trimming at V came to 7 bases and at J to 7 bases, leaving 5 bases not matched to a gene. The CDR3 length is 14 residues.